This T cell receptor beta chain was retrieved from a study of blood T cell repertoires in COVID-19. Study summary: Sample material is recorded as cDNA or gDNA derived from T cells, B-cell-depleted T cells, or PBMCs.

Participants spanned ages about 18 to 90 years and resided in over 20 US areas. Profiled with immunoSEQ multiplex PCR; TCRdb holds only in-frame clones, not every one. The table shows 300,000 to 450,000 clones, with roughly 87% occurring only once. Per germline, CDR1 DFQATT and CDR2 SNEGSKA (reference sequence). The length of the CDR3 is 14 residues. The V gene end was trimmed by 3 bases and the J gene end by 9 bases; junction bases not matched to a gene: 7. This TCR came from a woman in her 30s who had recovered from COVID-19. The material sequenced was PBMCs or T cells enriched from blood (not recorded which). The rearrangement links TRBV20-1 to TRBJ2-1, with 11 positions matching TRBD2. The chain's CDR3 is CSASSGGASSEQFF. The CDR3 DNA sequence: TGCAGTGCTAGTAGCGGGGGGGCCTCGAGTGAGCAGTTCTTC.